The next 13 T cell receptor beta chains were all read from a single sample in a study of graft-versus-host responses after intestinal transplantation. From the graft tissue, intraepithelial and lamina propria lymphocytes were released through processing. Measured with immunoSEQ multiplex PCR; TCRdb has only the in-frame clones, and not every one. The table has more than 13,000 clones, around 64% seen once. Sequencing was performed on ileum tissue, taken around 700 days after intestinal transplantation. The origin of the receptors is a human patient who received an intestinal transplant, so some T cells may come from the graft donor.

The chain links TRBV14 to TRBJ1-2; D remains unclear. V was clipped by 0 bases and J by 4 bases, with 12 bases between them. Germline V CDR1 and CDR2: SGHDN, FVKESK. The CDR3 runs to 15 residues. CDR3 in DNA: TGTGCCAGCAGCCAAGAGCGGGTCAGAACCTATGGCTACACCTTC. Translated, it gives CASSQERVRTYGYTF. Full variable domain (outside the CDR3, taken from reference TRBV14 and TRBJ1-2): EAGVTQFPSHSVIEKGQTVTLRCDPISGHDNLYWYRRVMGKEIKFLLHFVKESKQDESGMPNNRFLAERTGGTYSTLKVQPAELEDSGVYFCASSQERVRTYGYTFGSGTRLTVV.

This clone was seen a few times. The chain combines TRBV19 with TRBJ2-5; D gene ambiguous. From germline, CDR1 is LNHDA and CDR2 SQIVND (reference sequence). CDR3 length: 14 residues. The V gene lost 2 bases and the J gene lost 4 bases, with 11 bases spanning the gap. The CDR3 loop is CASSIILAGETQYF. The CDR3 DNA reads TGTGCCAGTAGTATAATCTTGGCAGGAGAGACCCAGTACTTC. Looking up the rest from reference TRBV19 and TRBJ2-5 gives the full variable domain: DGGITQSPKYLFRKEGQNVTLSCEQNLNHDAMYWYRQDPGQGLRLIYYSQIVNDFQKGDIAEGYSVSREKKESFPLTVTSAQKNPTAFYLCASSIILAGETQYFGPGTRLLVL.

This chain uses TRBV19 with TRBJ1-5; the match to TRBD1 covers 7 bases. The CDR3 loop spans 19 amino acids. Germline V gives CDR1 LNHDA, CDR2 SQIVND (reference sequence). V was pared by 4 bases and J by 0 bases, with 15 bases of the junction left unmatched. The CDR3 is CASSRWIWAAGGSNQPQHF. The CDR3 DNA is TGTGCCAGTAGTAGATGGATTTGGGCGGCAGGGGGTAGCAATCAGCCCCAGCATTTT.

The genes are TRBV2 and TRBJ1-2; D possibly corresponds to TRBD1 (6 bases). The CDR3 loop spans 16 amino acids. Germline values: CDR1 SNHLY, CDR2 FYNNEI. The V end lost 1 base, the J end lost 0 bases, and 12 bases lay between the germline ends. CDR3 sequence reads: CASSEGTVLANYGYTF. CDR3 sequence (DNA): TGTGCCAGCAGTGAAGGGACAGTTCTAGCTAACTATGGCTACACCTTC.

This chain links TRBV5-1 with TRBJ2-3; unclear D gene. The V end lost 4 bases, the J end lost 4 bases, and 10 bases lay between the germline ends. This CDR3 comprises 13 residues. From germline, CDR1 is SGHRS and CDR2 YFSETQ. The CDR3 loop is CASSLGYSDTQYF. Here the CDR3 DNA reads TGCGCCAGCAGCCTGGGATATTCAGATACGCAGTATTTT.

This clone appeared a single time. CDR3 nucleotides: TGTGCCAGCTCACCGTCCGGAATAGCTGGCTACACCTTC. The encoded protein is CASSPSGIAGYTF. The rearrangement uses TRBV18 and TRBJ1-2; D not resolved. Germline V gives CDR1 KGHSH, CDR2 LQKENI. The CDR3 loop spans 13 amino acids. V lost 3 bases and J 7 bases, leaving 12 bases between the germline ends.

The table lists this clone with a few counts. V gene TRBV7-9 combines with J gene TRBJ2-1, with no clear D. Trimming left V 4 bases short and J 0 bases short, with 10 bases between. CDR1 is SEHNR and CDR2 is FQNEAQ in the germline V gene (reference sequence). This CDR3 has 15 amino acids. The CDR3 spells CASSSTTSSYNEQFF. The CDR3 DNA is TGTGCCAGCAGCTCGACCACAAGCTCCTACAATGAGCAGTTCTTC.

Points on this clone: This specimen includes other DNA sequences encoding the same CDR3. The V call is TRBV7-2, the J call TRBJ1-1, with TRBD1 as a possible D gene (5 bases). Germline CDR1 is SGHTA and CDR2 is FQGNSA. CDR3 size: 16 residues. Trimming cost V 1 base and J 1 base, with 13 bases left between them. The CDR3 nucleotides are TGTGCCAGCAGCTTAGGATCAACGAGGGGGAACACTGAAGCTTTCTTT. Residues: CASSLGSTRGNTEAFF.

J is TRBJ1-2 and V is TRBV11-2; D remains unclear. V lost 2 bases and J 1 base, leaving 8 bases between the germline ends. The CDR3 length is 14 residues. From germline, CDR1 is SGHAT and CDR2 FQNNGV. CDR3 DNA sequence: TGTGCCAGCAGCTTAAACCTGGTTAACTATGGCTACACCTTC. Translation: CASSLNLVNYGYTF.

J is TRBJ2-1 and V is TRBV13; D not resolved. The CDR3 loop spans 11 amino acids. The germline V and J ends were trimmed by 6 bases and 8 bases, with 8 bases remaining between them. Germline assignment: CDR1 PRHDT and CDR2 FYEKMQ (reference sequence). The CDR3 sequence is CASSHYDEQFF. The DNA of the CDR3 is TGTGCCAGCAGTCATTACGATGAGCAGTTCTTC.

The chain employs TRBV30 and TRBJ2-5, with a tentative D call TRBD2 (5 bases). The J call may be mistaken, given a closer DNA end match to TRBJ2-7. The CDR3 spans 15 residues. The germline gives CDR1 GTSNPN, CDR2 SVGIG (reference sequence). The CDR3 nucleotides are TGTGCCTGGAGTGTACTTCCGGGAAGGCCCTACGAGCAGTACTTC. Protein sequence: CAWSVLPGRPYEQYF.

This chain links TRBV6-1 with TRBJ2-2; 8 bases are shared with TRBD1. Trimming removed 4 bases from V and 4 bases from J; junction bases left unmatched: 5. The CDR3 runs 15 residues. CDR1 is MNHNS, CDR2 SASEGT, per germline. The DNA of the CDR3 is TGTGCCAGCAGTGGAAACAGGGGGTCCACCGGGGAGCTGTTTTTT. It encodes CASSGNRGSTGELFF.

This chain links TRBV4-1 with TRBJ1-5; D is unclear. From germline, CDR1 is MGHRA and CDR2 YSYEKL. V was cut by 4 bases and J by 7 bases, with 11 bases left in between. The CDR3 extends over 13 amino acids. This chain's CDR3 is CASSLITAQPQHF. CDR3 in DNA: TGCGCCAGCAGCCTTATAACGGCGCAGCCCCAGCATTTT.